Listed below are T cell receptor beta chains from one sample, sequenced in a study of T-cell memory formation after mild COVID-19. TCRdb re-analysed the 5' RACE reads in MiXCR, keeping a single row per CDR3 protein. The table records about 340,000 distinct CDR3 sequences, 14% of them present only once. Input material: PBMCs or a T cell subset sorted from them (not recorded which). The origin of the receptors is a man between 18 and 35 years old who had mild COVID-19 (a few samples of this study predate the infection). Cell type and time point are not known. CDR3s include the opening cysteine and the closing phenylalanine or tryptophan. Fields, in order: D gene, J gene, V gene, clone size, CDR3 protein, CDR3 DNA. The D gene is left open where the match is weak. Not every row has a clone size; where given, it reads once, few, many or a size class.

>-|TRBJ1-2|TRBV7-9|-
CASSLDLKGRTYGYTF
TGTGCCAGCAGCTTAGACCTTAAAGGACGGACTTATGGCTACACCTTC
>-|TRBJ2-7|TRBV10-3|many
CAISDTKGRIEQYF
TGTGCCATCAGTGACACTAAGGGACGGATCGAGCAGTACTTC
>TRBD2|TRBJ2-2|TRBV4-2|few
CASSQVAGGPTGELFF
TGTGCCAGCAGCCAGGTAGCGGGGGGGCCGACCGGGGAGCTGTTTTTT
>TRBD1|TRBJ1-1|TRBV29-1|few
CSVAGGAWTEAFF
TGCAGCGTGGCAGGGGGCGCATGGACTGAAGCTTTCTTT
>-|TRBJ2-3|TRBV7-2|many
CASSLGAADTQYF
TGTGCCAGCAGCTTGGGGGCGGCAGATACGCAGTATTTT
>TRBD1|TRBJ2-1|TRBV24-1|few
CATSRTGNNEQFF
TGTGCCACCAGTAGGACAGGGAACAATGAGCAGTTCTTC
>-|TRBJ2-1|TRBV19|-
CASTLGGADEQFF
TGTGCCAGTACCTTAGGGGGGGCTGACGAGCAGTTCTTC
>-|TRBJ1-5|TRBV7-2|many
CASSLVGTSNQPQHF
TGTGCCAGCAGCTTAGTGGGGACGAGCAATCAGCCCCAGCATTTT
>-|TRBJ1-1|TRBV5-1|many
CASGPGNTEAFF
TGCGCCAGCGGGCCGGGAAACACTGAAGCTTTCTTT
>TRBD1|TRBJ1-2|TRBV5-4|-
CASSTGGQEGYGYTF
TGTGCCAGCAGCACGGGCGGACAGGAAGGTTATGGCTACACCTTC
>TRBD1|TRBJ1-1|TRBV5-1|many
CASSFQRGPNTEAFF
TGCGCCAGCAGCTTCCAAAGGGGGCCTAACACTGAAGCTTTCTTT
>-|TRBJ1-5|TRBV19|-
CASTFGGLIGQPQHF
TGTGCCAGTACTTTTGGGGGGCTAATTGGTCAGCCCCAGCATTTT
>-|TRBJ1-2|TRBV4-3|few
CASSQDYGAWRGYTF
TGCGCCAGCAGCCAAGATTATGGGGCCTGGAGGGGCTACACCTTC
>-|TRBJ2-3|TRBV7-2|few
CASSLSWQGIILEPQDTQYF
TGTGCCAGCAGCTTATCCTGGCAGGGGATTATTCTAGAGCCCCAAGATACGCAGTATTTT
>TRBD1|TRBJ2-3|TRBV4-3|few
CASSQDGTGTDTQYF
TGCGCCAGCAGCCAAGACGGGACAGGCACAGATACGCAGTATTTT
>-|TRBJ2-1|TRBV15|-
CATRGGGDYNEQFF
TGTGCCACCAGGGGAGGGGGGGATTACAATGAGCAGTTCTTC
>-|TRBJ1-5|TRBV12-3/TRBV12-4|-
CASSFALFDQPQHF
TGTGCCAGCAGTTTTGCACTTTTCGATCAGCCCCAGCATTTT
>-|TRBJ1-2|TRBV12-5|-
CASATWRGYGYTF
TGTGCTAGTGCGACCTGGAGGGGCTATGGCTACACCTTC
>-|TRBJ1-2|TRBV15|-
CATSREGREIGYTF
TGTGCCACCAGCAGAGAAGGCAGGGAAATCGGCTACACCTTC
>TRBD1|TRBJ1-5|TRBV6-6|few
CASSSWDRDRNQPQHF
TGTGCCAGCAGTTCCTGGGACAGGGATAGGAATCAGCCCCAGCATTTT
>TRBD1|TRBJ2-1|TRBV20-1|-
CSAWGDRGISEQFF
TGCAGTGCTTGGGGCGACAGGGGAATCAGCGAGCAGTTCTTC
>TRBD1|TRBJ1-4|TRBV5-1|-
CASSLGTGGGKLFF
TGCGCCAGCAGCTTGGGGACAGGGGGCGGAAAACTGTTTTTT
>-|TRBJ2-4|TRBV24-1|-
CATSNQYIQYF
TGTGCCACCAGTAACCAATACATTCAGTACTTC
>-|TRBJ2-5|TRBV10-3|-
CAISEPGARGGQETQYF
TGTGCCATCAGTGAGCCAGGTGCTCGTGGGGGGCAAGAGACCCAGTACTTC
>-|TRBJ1-1|TRBV12-3/TRBV12-4|few
CASRWDPTEAFF
TGTGCCAGCAGGTGGGACCCCACTGAAGCTTTCTTT
>-|TRBJ2-5|TRBV7-9|few
CASSFSLGEQETQYF
TGTGCCAGCAGCTTCTCCCTAGGAGAACAAGAGACCCAGTACTTC
>TRBD2|TRBJ2-1|TRBV12-3/TRBV12-4|-
CASSFLTSGGADEQFF
TGTGCCAGCAGTTTCTTGACTAGCGGGGGGGCGGATGAGCAGTTCTTC
>-|TRBJ1-2|TRBV6-1|many
CASSEEAGLNYGYTF
TGTGCCAGCAGTGAAGAAGCAGGTTTAAACTATGGCTACACCTTC
>-|TRBJ2-3|TRBV20-1|once
CSAKTASTDTQYF
TGCAGTGCTAAGACAGCTAGCACAGATACGCAGTATTTT
>-|TRBJ1-4|TRBV6-5|many
CASSYGGADEKLFF
TGTGCCAGCAGTTACGGTGGAGCGGATGAAAAACTGTTTTTT
>-|TRBJ1-2|TRBV20-1|few
CSARANNGYTF
TGCAGTGCTAGAGCGAATAATGGCTACACCTTC
>-|TRBJ1-1|TRBV7-3|many
CVSSANTGTSEAFF
TGTGTCAGCAGCGCAAATACAGGGACATCTGAAGCTTTCTTT
>-|TRBJ2-7|TRBV6-5|-
CASSYFGDAYEQYF
TGTGCCAGCAGTTACTTCGGGGATGCTTACGAGCAGTACTTC
>-|TRBJ1-1|TRBV5-4|few
CASSWGTNTEAFF
TGTGCCAGCAGCTGGGGGACGAACACTGAAGCTTTCTTT
>-|TRBJ1-2|TRBV7-2|few
CASSIQPGQGHYGYTF
TGTGCCAGCAGCATACAACCAGGGCAGGGCCACTATGGCTACACCTTC
>TRBD1|TRBJ1-2|TRBV6-5|-
CASSPDRAYYGYTF
TGTGCCAGCAGTCCAGACAGGGCCTACTATGGCTACACCTTC
>TRBD2|TRBJ2-1|TRBV4-2|-
CASSQGASGGYEQFF
TGTGCCAGCAGCCAAGGAGCTAGCGGGGGTTATGAGCAGTTCTTC
>-|TRBJ1-1|TRBV28|-
CASSSSWTGNTEAFF
TGTGCCAGCAGTTCGTCTTGGACGGGAAACACTGAAGCTTTCTTT
>-|TRBJ2-6|TRBV7-4|-
CASSAEWGEIYSGANVLTF
TGTGCCAGCAGCGCCGAATGGGGGGAAATCTACTCTGGGGCCAACGTCCTGACTTTC
>-|TRBJ1-2|TRBV20-1|-
CSASTSGRTYGYTF
TGCAGTGCTAGTACTTCGGGTCGAACTTATGGCTACACCTTC
>-|TRBJ2-1|TRBV6-5|-
CASSSRSQDNEQFF
TGTGCCAGCAGCTCTAGGAGCCAGGACAATGAGCAGTTCTTC
>TRBD2|TRBJ2-3|TRBV19|few
CASTRSGGSDTDTQYF
TGTGCCAGTACCCGTAGCGGGGGTTCAGACACAGATACGCAGTATTTT
>-|TRBJ2-7|TRBV10-3|-
CATRTPESSYEQYF
TGTGCCACCCGGACTCCCGAAAGCTCCTACGAGCAGTACTTC
>TRBD1|TRBJ2-7|TRBV29-1|-
CSVEGQGVEQYF
TGCAGCGTCGAGGGACAGGGGGTCGAGCAGTACTTC
>-|TRBJ1-3|TRBV12-3/TRBV12-4|few
CASSLHTASGNTIYF
TGTGCCAGCAGTTTGCACACAGCCTCTGGAAACACCATATATTTT
>-|TRBJ1-1|TRBV6-5|few
CASSYLGAVTEAFF
TGTGCCAGCAGTTACCTGGGGGCGGTGACTGAAGCTTTCTTT
>-|TRBJ2-2|TRBV12-3/TRBV12-4|-
CASSFYGGDANTGELFF
TGTGCCAGCAGTTTTTACGGGGGAGACGCGAACACCGGGGAGCTGTTTTTT
>TRBD2|TRBJ2-5|TRBV15|-
CATSRDRGGQETQYF
TGTGCCACCAGCAGAGATCGGGGGGGGCAAGAGACCCAGTACTTC
>TRBD1|TRBJ1-1|TRBV7-2|many
CASSLQGVGTEAFF
TGTGCCAGCAGCTTACAGGGGGTGGGCACTGAAGCTTTCTTT